This TCR beta chain was recovered during a study of glioma-infiltrating T cells. Amplification of TCR alpha and beta CDR3 regions from RNA used iRepertoire nested multiplex PCR. Tissue mRNA or PBMC total RNA, about 90-450 ng, went into one-step reverse transcription and amplification. MiXCR was run by TCRdb on the multiplex PCR reads, yielding one entry per CDR3 protein. The sample records around 130,000 distinct CDR3 sequences, under 25% being singletons. Findings of the study overall: Gliomas, especially low-grade, showed above-expected tissue-blood divergence; non-neoplastic patients showed below. Only very few CDR3 sequences appeared in both tissue and blood.

A remark on this clonotype: Its antigen remains unidentified.

Trimming took 5 bases from V and 12 from J; bases not matched to a gene: 12. The length of the CDR3 is 14 residues. This chain connects TRBV12-3 or TRBV12-4 to TRBJ2-1; 8 nucleotides align to TRBD1. The source material was glioma tissue, nonneoplastic brain tissue, or PBMCs (not recorded which). The origin of this receptor is a human donor with low-grade glioma or glioblastoma, undergoing nonglioma brain surgery, or in good health (not recorded which). The chain's CDR3 is CASSPTGGVFGQFF. The CDR3 DNA reads TGTGCCAGCAGTCCAACAGGGGGAGTGTTCGGGCAGTTCTTC.